Below are 11 T cell receptor beta chains sequenced from a single sample in a study of T cells after yellow fever vaccination. One entry per CDR3 protein, called by TCRdb with MiXCR from the 5' RACE reads. The table records 400,000 or so distinct CDR3 sequences, more than 5.5% of them present only once. Source: PBMCs, taken 5 days after the yellow fever booster vaccination. Source of these receptors: a man aged 25 to 45 who received the YFV17D yellow fever vaccine.

As to this clonotype: Being one base from a much bigger clone, this may be a read error. No conserved phenylalanine or tryptophan ends this CDR3, so it is likely a read error. The chain links TRBV15 to TRBJ2-7, with 13 bases that match TRBD2. Germline values: CDR1 LNHNV, CDR2 YYDKDF (reference sequence). The CDR3 runs 18 residues. V lost 5 bases to trimming and J lost 1 base; unmatched junction nucleotides: 11. The CDR3 sequence: CATSPRLAGGLGSYEQYS. DNA for the CDR3: TGTGCCACCAGCCCGCGACTAGCGGGAGGTTTAGGATCCTACGAGCAGTACTCC.

This clonotype was seen repeatedly, ten times or more. This chain joins TRBV27 and TRBJ2-7, with 11 bases aligning to TRBD1. Trimming took 0 bases from V and 0 from J; bases not matched to a gene: 7. CDR3 length: 18 amino acids. Germline CDR1 reads MNHEY; CDR2 reads SMNVEV (reference sequence). The DNA of the CDR3 is TGTGCCAGCAGTTTATCCTTTGGGACAGGGGGACTCTCCTACGAGCAGTACTTC. The encoded protein is CASSLSFGTGGLSYEQYF.

This clonotype has just a few counts. The chain is built from TRBV29-1 and TRBJ1-1; D remains unclear. This CDR3 comprises 15 residues. CDR1 and CDR2 (germline): SQVTM, ANQGSEA. V dropped 3 bases and J dropped 1 base, with 15 bases sitting between them. CDR3 in amino acids: CSVEVAWGGNTEAFF. Written as DNA, the CDR3 is TGCAGCGTTGAGGTAGCCTGGGGTGGGAACACTGAAGCTTTCTTT.

This clonotype was seen at least ten times. The V and J genes are TRBV10-2 and TRBJ2-1; D is ambiguous. Germline CDR1 reads WSHSY; CDR2 reads SAAADI. The CDR3 loop spans 14 amino acids. V lost 4 bases, J lost 8 bases, and 15 bases lay in between. The CDR3 sequence is CASSGPIGSDEQFF. CDR3 sequence (DNA): TGCGCCAGCAGTGGTCCGATCGGCTCCGATGAGCAGTTCTTC.

The genes are TRBV29-1 and TRBJ2-2; D is ambiguous. The V gene's germline CDR1 is SQVTM and CDR2 ANQGSEA. Trimming shortened V by 7 bases and J by 0 bases, and 6 bases separated the two germline ends. The CDR3 spans 12 residues. The CDR3 spells CSGSPNTGELFF. Here the CDR3 DNA reads TGCAGCGGGAGCCCGAACACCGGGGAGCTGTTTTTT.

This clonotype was seen many times. The gene calls are TRBV5-1 and TRBJ1-6; D perhaps matches TRBD1 (5 bases). The V gene lost 1 base and the J gene lost 0 bases, with 14 bases spanning the gap. This CDR3 spans 18 amino acids. CDR1 is SGHRS, CDR2 YFSETQ, per germline. The CDR3 reads CASSLSRTSSSYNSPLHF. CDR3 nucleotide sequence: TGCGCCAGCAGCTTGTCGAGGACATCGAGCTCCTATAATTCACCCCTCCACTTT.

This clonotype was seen repeatedly, ten times or more. The chain carries TRBV6-5 and TRBJ2-1; TRBD2 is a possible D gene (5 bases). Germline lookup yields CDR1 MNHEY and CDR2 SVGAGI. This CDR3 contains 11 residues. The V end lost 6 bases, the J end lost 10 bases, and 10 bases lay between the germline ends. CDR3 sequence: CASRNSGEQFF. CDR3 coding DNA: TGTGCCAGCAGGAACTCGGGGGAGCAGTTCTTC.

This clonotype was detected ten times or more. The gene calls are TRBV12-3 or TRBV12-4 and TRBJ2-1; no clear D. The CDR3 is 12 amino acids. V lost 1 base to trimming and J lost 8 bases, with 6 bases between them. The CDR3: CASSLGWDEQFF. The CDR3 nucleotides are TGTGCCAGCAGTTTAGGATGGGATGAGCAGTTCTTC.

The sample holds many counts of this clonotype. V and J are TRBV19 and TRBJ2-7; 11 bases map to TRBD2. Trimming cost V 8 bases and J 2 bases; bases outside gene matches: 11. The germline V gene encodes CDR1 LNHDA and CDR2 SQIVND (reference sequence). This CDR3 comprises 16 residues. CDR3 coding DNA: TGTGCCAGTGAAGATAGCGGGAGGGCCGGAACCTACGAGCAGTACTTC. Protein product: CASEDSGRAGTYEQYF. Drawing the rest from reference TRBV19 and TRBJ2-7, the complete variable domain is DGGITQSPKYLFRKEGQNVTLSCEQNLNHDAMYWYRQDPGQGLRLIYYSQIVNDFQKGDIAEGYSVSREKKESFPLTVTSAQKNPTAFYLCASEDSGRAGTYEQYFGPGTRLTVT.

This clonotype was seen at least ten times. The chain links TRBV5-6 to TRBJ2-7; tentative D call: TRBD1 (6 bases). CDR3 length: 16 residues. Germline CDR1 reads SGHDT; CDR2 reads YYEEEE. The germline V and J ends were trimmed by 4 bases and 6 bases, with 23 bases remaining between them. Here the CDR3 reads CASSMGQILTRSEQYF. CDR3 nucleotide sequence: TGTGCCAGCAGCATGGGACAAATCTTGACACGTAGCGAGCAGTACTTC.

The chain recombines TRBV20-1 with TRBJ2-1; TRBD1 aligns across 11 bases. The trim removed 1 base at V and 7 bases at J, leaving 21 bases unmatched. Germline-derived CDR1 and CDR2 are DFQATT and SNEGSKA (reference sequence). The CDR3 contains 20 residues. CDR3 sequence reads: CSARARSGQGGAAGYNEQFF. The CDR3 nucleotides are TGCAGTGCTAGAGCCCGTTCGGGACAGGGGGGAGCGGCTGGTTATAATGAGCAGTTCTTC.